These T cell receptor beta chains were read from a single sample in a study of CD8 T cells in Susac syndrome. TCRdb analysed the immunoSEQ multiplex PCR reads with MiXCR anew, one entry per CDR3 protein. The data show under 200,000 distinct CDR3 sequences, 85% to 95% seen once. Sequences were obtained from CD8+ T cells from PBMCs. These receptors all stem from a human donor with multiple sclerosis. The CDR3 runs from the conserved cysteine through the conserved F or W. A D gene is named only where the DNA matches it firmly. Clone size is stated in some rows and not others, as once, few, many or a class when expanded.

clone_size: .; d_call: .; j_call: TRBJ1-4; v_call: TRBV28; cdr3_aa: CASSFTGNNEKLFF; cdr3_nt: TGTGCCAGCAGTTTCACAGGAAATAATGAAAAACTGTTTTTT
clone_size: .; d_call: .; j_call: TRBJ2-1; v_call: TRBV19; cdr3_aa: CASSSDRFHEQFF; cdr3_nt: TGTGCCAGTAGTAGCGACAGGTTCCATGAGCAGTTCTTC
clone_size: .; d_call: TRBD2; j_call: TRBJ2-1; v_call: TRBV2; cdr3_aa: CASSVSGGSYNEQFF; cdr3_nt: TGTGCCAGCAGTGTATCGGGGGGATCCTACAATGAGCAGTTCTTC
clone_size: .; d_call: .; j_call: TRBJ1-2; v_call: TRBV29-1; cdr3_aa: CSVVRGDYGYTF; cdr3_nt: TGCAGCGTTGTAAGGGGGGACTATGGCTACACCTTC
clone_size: .; d_call: .; j_call: TRBJ2-2; v_call: TRBV9; cdr3_aa: CASSVVLNTGELFF; cdr3_nt: TGTGCCAGCAGCGTAGTCTTGAACACCGGGGAGCTGTTTTTT
clone_size: .; d_call: TRBD2; j_call: TRBJ2-5; v_call: TRBV12-3/TRBV12-4; cdr3_aa: CASSPERGQETQYF; cdr3_nt: TGTGCCAGCAGTCCAGAGCGGGGTCAAGAGACCCAGTACTTC
clone_size: .; d_call: TRBD2; j_call: TRBJ2-2; v_call: TRBV20-1; cdr3_aa: CSARASGATGELFF; cdr3_nt: TGCAGTGCTCGGGCTAGCGGGGCCACCGGGGAGCTGTTTTTT
clone_size: .; d_call: TRBD2; j_call: TRBJ2-1; v_call: TRBV3-1; cdr3_aa: CASSQVTSGGYNEQFF; cdr3_nt: TGTGCCAGCAGCCAGGTTACTAGCGGGGGCTACAATGAGCAGTTCTTC
clone_size: .; d_call: .; j_call: TRBJ1-3; v_call: TRBV29-1; cdr3_aa: CSVNSGNTIYF; cdr3_nt: TGCAGCGTCAACTCTGGAAACACCATATATTTT
clone_size: .; d_call: .; j_call: TRBJ2-1; v_call: TRBV12-3/TRBV12-4; cdr3_aa: CASSLFPQSYEQFF; cdr3_nt: TGTGCCAGCAGTTTATTCCCCCAGTCGTATGAGCAGTTCTTC
clone_size: .; d_call: .; j_call: TRBJ1-2; v_call: TRBV9; cdr3_aa: CASSARTETFNYGYTF; cdr3_nt: TGTGCCAGCAGCGCGCGGACAGAGACGTTTAACTATGGCTACACCTTC
clone_size: .; d_call: TRBD1; j_call: TRBJ2-4; v_call: TRBV5-4; cdr3_aa: CASSYWTGGITLAKNIQYF; cdr3_nt: TGTGCCAGCAGCTACTGGACAGGGGGAATCACTCTAGCCAAAAACATTCAGTACTTC
clone_size: .; d_call: .; j_call: TRBJ2-7; v_call: TRBV19; cdr3_aa: CASSIPGVYEQYF; cdr3_nt: TGTGCCAGTAGTATCCCTGGGGTGTACGAGCAGTACTTC
clone_size: .; d_call: TRBD1; j_call: TRBJ2-7; v_call: TRBV10-3; cdr3_aa: CAITDRDDYEQYF; cdr3_nt: TGTGCCATCACGGACAGGGATGACTACGAGCAGTACTTC
clone_size: .; d_call: .; j_call: TRBJ1-2; v_call: TRBV20-1; cdr3_aa: CSARDRSDQHGYTF; cdr3_nt: TGCAGTGCTAGAGATCGTTCAGACCAGCATGGCTACACCTTC
clone_size: .; d_call: TRBD2; j_call: TRBJ2-3; v_call: TRBV12-3/TRBV12-4; cdr3_aa: CASSSTSGGQTDTQYF; cdr3_nt: TGTGCCAGCAGTTCGACTAGCGGGGGACAAACAGATACGCAGTATTTT
clone_size: .; d_call: .; j_call: TRBJ1-6; v_call: TRBV2; cdr3_aa: CARQRGERNSPLHF; cdr3_nt: TGTGCCAGACAAAGGGGGGAAAGGAATTCACCCCTCCACTTT
clone_size: .; d_call: .; j_call: TRBJ2-2; v_call: TRBV2; cdr3_aa: CASSDAGAGELFF; cdr3_nt: TGTGCCAGCAGTGATGCAGGGGCCGGGGAGCTGTTTTTT
clone_size: .; d_call: .; j_call: TRBJ2-2; v_call: TRBV4-1; cdr3_aa: CASSQVSLNTGELFF; cdr3_nt: TGCGCCAGCAGCCAAGTATCCCTCAACACCGGGGAGCTGTTTTTT
clone_size: .; d_call: TRBD1; j_call: TRBJ2-1; v_call: TRBV28; cdr3_aa: CASSFRGGKYNEQFF; cdr3_nt: TGTGCCAGCAGTTTTCGAGGGGGCAAGTACAATGAGCAGTTCTTC
clone_size: .; d_call: .; j_call: TRBJ1-5; v_call: TRBV27; cdr3_aa: CASSFYSNQPQHF; cdr3_nt: TGTGCCAGCAGTTTTTATAGCAATCAGCCCCAGCATTTT
clone_size: .; d_call: .; j_call: TRBJ1-2; v_call: TRBV27; cdr3_aa: CASSLVQGTLSGYTF; cdr3_nt: TGTGCCAGCAGTTTAGTCCAGGGGACACTATCTGGCTACACCTTC
clone_size: .; d_call: TRBD1; j_call: TRBJ1-2; v_call: TRBV4-2; cdr3_aa: CASSQDPGQGVHYYGYTF; cdr3_nt: TGTGCCAGCAGCCAAGACCCGGGACAGGGTGTTCATTACTATGGCTACACCTTC
clone_size: .; d_call: TRBD1; j_call: TRBJ2-7; v_call: TRBV28; cdr3_aa: CASSLFFGTGGNEQYF; cdr3_nt: TGTGCCAGCAGTTTATTCTTCGGGACAGGGGGCAATGAGCAGTACTTC
clone_size: few; d_call: .; j_call: TRBJ2-1; v_call: TRBV29-1; cdr3_aa: CSAAAEPFYNEQFF; cdr3_nt: TGCAGCGCTGCAGCGGAGCCCTTCTACAATGAGCAGTTCTTC
clone_size: .; d_call: TRBD1; j_call: TRBJ1-2; v_call: TRBV15; cdr3_aa: CATSEMGQGPSGYTF; cdr3_nt: TGTGCCACCAGCGAGATGGGACAGGGTCCTTCTGGCTACACCTTC
clone_size: .; d_call: .; j_call: TRBJ2-5; v_call: TRBV15; cdr3_aa: CATSRVYPVGETQYF; cdr3_nt: TGTGCCACCAGCAGAGTTTATCCGGTGGGTGAGACCCAGTACTTC
clone_size: .; d_call: TRBD2; j_call: TRBJ2-7; v_call: TRBV6-5; cdr3_aa: CASTSRDYFYEQYF; cdr3_nt: TGTGCCAGTACTAGCCGGGACTACTTCTACGAGCAGTACTTC
clone_size: .; d_call: .; j_call: TRBJ2-2; v_call: TRBV11-2; cdr3_aa: CASSQSHGELFF; cdr3_nt: TGTGCCAGCAGCCAATCTCACGGGGAGCTGTTTTTT
clone_size: .; d_call: TRBD1; j_call: TRBJ2-7; v_call: TRBV29-1; cdr3_aa: CSVEGGGLHEQYF; cdr3_nt: TGCAGCGTTGAAGGAGGGGGCCTCCACGAGCAGTACTTC
clone_size: .; d_call: TRBD1; j_call: TRBJ2-1; v_call: TRBV7-9; cdr3_aa: CASSSGRQGIGYNEQFF; cdr3_nt: TGTGCCAGCAGCTCCGGCCGACAGGGGATAGGGTACAATGAGCAGTTCTTC
clone_size: .; d_call: .; j_call: TRBJ1-5; v_call: TRBV7-8; cdr3_aa: CASSPKSRDYSNQPQHF; cdr3_nt: TGTGCCAGCAGCCCCAAGAGTAGGGATTATAGCAATCAGCCCCAGCATTTT